Listed below are T cell receptor beta chains from one sample, sequenced in a study of early T cells in non-severe SARS-CoV-2 infection. TCRdb reprocessed the 5' RACE reads via MiXCR and lists one record per CDR3 protein. The sample contains tens of thousands of distinct CDR3 sequences, 15% to 19% of which appear only once. Sequenced sample: whole blood. These receptors were collected from an adult who was a healthcare worker with PCR-confirmed SARS-CoV-2 infection or an uninfected control (not recorded which). Both conserved end residues are part of each CDR3. A D gene is named only where the DNA matches it firmly. Part of the rows lack a size; the others show once, few, many or a class for expanded clones.

V gene	J gene	D gene	clone size	CDR3 protein	CDR3 DNA
TRBV4-3	TRBJ2-6	.	.	CASSQDLLVSGANVLTF	TGCGCCAGCAGCCAAGATTTGCTAGTCTCTGGGGCCAACGTCCTGACTTTC
TRBV3-1	TRBJ2-7	.	.	CASSPLNRDGYEQYF	TGTGCCAGCAGCCCGCTGAACAGGGACGGGTACGAGCAGTACTTC
TRBV4-2	TRBJ2-5	TRBD2	few	CASSQDSSGGFETQYF	TGTGCCAGCAGCCAAGATTCTAGCGGGGGCTTTGAGACCCAGTACTTC
TRBV28	TRBJ2-7	TRBD1	.	CASSKGQLIPYEQYF	TGTGCCAGCAGTAAGGGACAGCTTATACCCTACGAGCAGTACTTC
TRBV5-1	TRBJ2-5	.	many	CASSFGTYETQYF	TGCGCCAGCAGCTTTGGCACTTATGAGACCCAGTACTTC
TRBV14	TRBJ2-7	.	few	CASSQEARDPPYEQYF	TGTGCCAGCAGCCAAGAGGCGAGGGATCCCCCCTACGAGCAGTACTTC
TRBV28	TRBJ1-2	.	.	CASSDASARVRGYTF	TGTGCCAGCAGTGATGCGTCAGCCCGAGTTCGAGGCTACACCTTC
TRBV25-1	TRBJ2-1	.	few	CASSEYRENEQFF	TGTGCCAGCAGTGAATACAGGGAAAATGAGCAGTTCTTC
TRBV3-1	TRBJ2-2	TRBD1	few	CASERQGTGELFF	TGTGCCAGCGAAAGACAGGGAACCGGGGAGCTGTTTTTT
TRBV7-9	TRBJ2-7	TRBD2	few	CASSRGVSYEQYF	TGTGCCAGCAGTCGGGGGGTCTCCTACGAGCAGTACTTC
TRBV10-3	TRBJ2-1	.	few	CAIKMDMEQFF	TGTGCCATCAAAATGGACATGGAGCAGTTCTTC
TRBV19	TRBJ2-7	TRBD1	few	CASSMGTGVYEQYF	TGTGCCAGTAGTATGGGGACAGGTGTCTACGAGCAGTACTTC
TRBV28	TRBJ1-5	TRBD1	.	CASSDYGQGNQPQHF	TGTGCCAGCAGCGACTACGGACAGGGTAATCAGCCCCAGCATTTT
TRBV27	TRBJ2-7	.	few	CASSTPGKGRWEQYF	TGTGCCAGCAGTACCCCCGGAAAGGGACGATGGGAGCAGTACTTC
TRBV27	TRBJ2-7	TRBD2	.	CASSFLAGGYEQYF	TGTGCCAGCAGTTTTCTAGCGGGAGGCTACGAGCAGTACTTC